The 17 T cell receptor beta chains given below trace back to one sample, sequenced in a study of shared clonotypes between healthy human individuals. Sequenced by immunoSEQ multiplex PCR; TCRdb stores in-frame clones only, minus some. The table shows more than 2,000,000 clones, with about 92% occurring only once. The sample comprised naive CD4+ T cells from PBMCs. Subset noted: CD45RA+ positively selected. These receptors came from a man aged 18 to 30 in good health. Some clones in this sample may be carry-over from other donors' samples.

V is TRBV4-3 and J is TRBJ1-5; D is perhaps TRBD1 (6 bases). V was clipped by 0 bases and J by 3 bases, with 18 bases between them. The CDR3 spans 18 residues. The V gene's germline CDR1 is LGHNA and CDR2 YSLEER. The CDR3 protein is CASSQDLIGQFFNQPQHF. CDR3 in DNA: TGCGCCAGCAGCCAAGACTTGATAGGACAGTTCTTCAATCAGCCCCAGCATTTT.

DNA of the CDR3: TGTGCCAGCCTTAGCAGGAACACTGAAGCTTTCTTT. It codes for CASLSRNTEAFF. This chain connects TRBV6-5 to TRBJ1-1; D is undetermined. The CDR3 extends over 12 amino acids. In germline, CDR1 is MNHEY, CDR2 SVGAGI. V lost 8 bases and J lost 1, with 8 bases in between.

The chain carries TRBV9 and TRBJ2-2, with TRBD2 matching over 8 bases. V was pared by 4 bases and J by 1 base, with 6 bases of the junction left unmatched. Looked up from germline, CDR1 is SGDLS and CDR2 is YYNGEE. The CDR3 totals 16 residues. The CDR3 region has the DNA TGTGCCAGCAGCCCTCGGGGGGGCCTGAACACCGGGGAGCTGTTTTTT. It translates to CASSPRGGLNTGELFF.

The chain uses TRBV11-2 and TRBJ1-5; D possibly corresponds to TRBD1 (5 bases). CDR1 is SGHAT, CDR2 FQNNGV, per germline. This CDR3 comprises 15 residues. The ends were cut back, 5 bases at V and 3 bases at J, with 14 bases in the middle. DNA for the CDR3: TGTGCCAGCAGCCGGATCGCAGGGATCAATCAGCCCCAGCATTTT. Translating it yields CASSRIAGINQPQHF.

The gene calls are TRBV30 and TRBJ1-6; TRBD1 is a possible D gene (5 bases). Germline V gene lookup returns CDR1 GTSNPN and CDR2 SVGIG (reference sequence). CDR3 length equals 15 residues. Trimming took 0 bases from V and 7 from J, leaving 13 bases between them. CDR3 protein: CAWSVLRGRNSPLHF. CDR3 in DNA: TGTGCCTGGAGTGTACTTCGGGGCCGGAATTCACCCCTCCACTTT.

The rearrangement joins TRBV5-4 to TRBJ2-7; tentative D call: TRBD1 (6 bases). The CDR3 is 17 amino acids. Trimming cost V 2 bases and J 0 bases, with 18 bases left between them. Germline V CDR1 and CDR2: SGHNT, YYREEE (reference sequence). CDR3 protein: CASSLKVDSGVSYEQYF. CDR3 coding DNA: TGTGCCAGCAGCTTAAAGGTGGATTCAGGGGTCTCCTACGAGCAGTACTTC.

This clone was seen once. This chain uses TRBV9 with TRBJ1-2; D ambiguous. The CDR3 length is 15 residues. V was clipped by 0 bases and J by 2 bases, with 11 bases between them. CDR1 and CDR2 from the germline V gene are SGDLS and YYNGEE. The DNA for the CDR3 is TGTGCCAGCAGCGTAGTAGGCGGCGGAAACTATGGCTACACCTTC. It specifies CASSVVGGGNYGYTF.

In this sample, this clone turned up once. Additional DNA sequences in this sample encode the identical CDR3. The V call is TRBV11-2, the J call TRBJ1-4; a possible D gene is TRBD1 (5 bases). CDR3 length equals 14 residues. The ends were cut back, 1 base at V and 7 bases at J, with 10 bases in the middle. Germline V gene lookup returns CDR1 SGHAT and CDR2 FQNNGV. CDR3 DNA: TGTGCCAGCAGCTTAGGCCAGGGAGGTGAAAAACTGTTTTTT. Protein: CASSLGQGGEKLFF.

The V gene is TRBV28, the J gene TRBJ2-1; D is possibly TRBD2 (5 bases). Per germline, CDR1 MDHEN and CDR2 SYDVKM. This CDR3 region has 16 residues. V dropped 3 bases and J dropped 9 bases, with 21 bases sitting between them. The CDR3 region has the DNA TGTGCCAGCAGTTTGCCTCTGGAAGAGGGTAAGGTTGAGCAGTTCTTC. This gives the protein CASSLPLEEGKVEQFF. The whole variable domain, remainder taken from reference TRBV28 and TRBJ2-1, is DVKVTQSSRYLVKRTGEKVFLECVQDMDHENMFWYRQDPGLGLRLIYFSYDVKMKEKGDIPEGYSVSREKKERFSLILESASTNQTSMYLCASSLPLEEGKVEQFFGPGTRLTVL.

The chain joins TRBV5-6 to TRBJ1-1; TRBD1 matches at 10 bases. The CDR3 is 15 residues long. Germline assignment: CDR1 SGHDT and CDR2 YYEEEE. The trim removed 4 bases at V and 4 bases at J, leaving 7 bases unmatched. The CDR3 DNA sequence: TGTGCCAGCAGCCCGATCCGACAGGGGGCCACTGAAGCTTTCTTT. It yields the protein CASSPIRQGATEAFF.

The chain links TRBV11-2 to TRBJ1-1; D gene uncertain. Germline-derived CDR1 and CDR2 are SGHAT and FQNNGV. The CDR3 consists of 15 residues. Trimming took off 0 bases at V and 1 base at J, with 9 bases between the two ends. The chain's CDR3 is CASSLEYRANTEAFF. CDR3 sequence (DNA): TGTGCCAGCAGCTTAGAATACCGGGCGAACACTGAAGCTTTCTTT.

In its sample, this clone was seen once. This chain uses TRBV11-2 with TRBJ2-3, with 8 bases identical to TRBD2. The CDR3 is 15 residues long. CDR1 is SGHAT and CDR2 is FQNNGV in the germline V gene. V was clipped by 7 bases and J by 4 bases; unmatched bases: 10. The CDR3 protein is CASNHPGTSPDTQYF. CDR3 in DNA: TGTGCCAGCAACCACCCCGGGACTAGTCCAGATACGCAGTATTTT.

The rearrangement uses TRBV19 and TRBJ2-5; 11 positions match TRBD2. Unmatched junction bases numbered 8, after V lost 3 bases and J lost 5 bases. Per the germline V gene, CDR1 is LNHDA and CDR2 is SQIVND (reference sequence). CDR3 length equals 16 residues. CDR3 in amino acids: CASSMGGLAAVETQYF. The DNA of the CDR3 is TGTGCCAGTAGTATGGGGGGACTAGCGGCGGTTGAGACCCAGTACTTC.

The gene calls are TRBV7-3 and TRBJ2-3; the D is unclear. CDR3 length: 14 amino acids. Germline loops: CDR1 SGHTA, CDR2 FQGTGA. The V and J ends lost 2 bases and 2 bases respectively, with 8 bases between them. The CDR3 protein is CASSLDLTTDTQYF. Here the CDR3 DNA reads TGTGCCAGCAGCTTAGACTTAACCACAGATACGCAGTATTTT.

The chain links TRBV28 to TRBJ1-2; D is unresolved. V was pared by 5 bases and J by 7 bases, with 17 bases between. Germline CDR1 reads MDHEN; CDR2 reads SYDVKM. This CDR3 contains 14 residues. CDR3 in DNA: TGTGCCAGCAGTCCCTACCTCGGACGAGGTGGCTACACCTTC. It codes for CASSPYLGRGGYTF.

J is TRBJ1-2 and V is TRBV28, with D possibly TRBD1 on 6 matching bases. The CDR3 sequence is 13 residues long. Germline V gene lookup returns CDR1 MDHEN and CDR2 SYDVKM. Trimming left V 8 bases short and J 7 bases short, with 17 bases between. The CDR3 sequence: CASGRQAPGGYTF. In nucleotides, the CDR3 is TGTGCCAGCGGTAGACAGGCCCCGGGTGGCTACACCTTC.

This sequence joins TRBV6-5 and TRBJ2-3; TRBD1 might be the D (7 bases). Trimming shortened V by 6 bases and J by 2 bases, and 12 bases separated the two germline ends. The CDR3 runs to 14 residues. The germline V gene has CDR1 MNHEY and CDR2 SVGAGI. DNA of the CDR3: TGTGCCAGCAGGGCAGGGGGGTTCACAGATACGCAGTATTTT. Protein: CASRAGGFTDTQYF.